The entry below gives a single TCR beta chain sequence along with its context. Its target is not known. TCRdb re-called the reads with MiXCR, one entry per CDR3 protein. The sample includes roughly 230,000 distinct CDR3 sequences, over 15% of them seen just once. CDR3 length equals 12 residues. CDR1 SQVTM and CDR2 ANQGSEA come from the germline V gene. V was shortened by 7 bases and J by 9 bases, with 17 bases between the two germline ends. The sample belongs to a study of T cell repertoires in cytomegalovirus infection. At the level of the study: CMV infection together with matching HLA type was indicated by public TCR beta signatures.

Whole-study results and caveats: Carriers of CMV plus the relevant HLA were identified by cumulative public TCR beta family frequency. Clonotypes of TCR beta that were HLA-C-restricted and CMV-specific dominated the ex vivo response.

This receptor was identified in a human donor in good health (CMV status not recorded). Some clones in this sample may be carry-over from other donors' samples. Sequencing was carried out using CD8+ T cells from PBMCs. The V gene is TRBV29-1, the J gene TRBJ2-3, with a weak D call TRBD2 (7 bases). CDR3 coding DNA: TGCAGCGCCGGGGGGCTTTTAGACACGCAGTATTTT. This codes for CSAGGLLDTQYF.